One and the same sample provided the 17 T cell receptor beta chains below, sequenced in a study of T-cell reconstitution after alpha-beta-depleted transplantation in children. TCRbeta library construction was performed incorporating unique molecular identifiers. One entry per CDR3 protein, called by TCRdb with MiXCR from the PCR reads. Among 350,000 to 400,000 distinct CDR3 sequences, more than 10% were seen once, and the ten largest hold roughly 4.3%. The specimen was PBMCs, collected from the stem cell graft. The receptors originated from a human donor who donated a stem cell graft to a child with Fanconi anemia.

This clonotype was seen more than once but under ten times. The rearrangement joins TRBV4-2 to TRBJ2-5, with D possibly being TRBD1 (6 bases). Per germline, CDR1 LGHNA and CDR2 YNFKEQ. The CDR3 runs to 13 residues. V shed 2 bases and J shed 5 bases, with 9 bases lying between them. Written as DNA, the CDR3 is TGTGCCAGCAGCCAATACAGGGAGGAGACCCAGTACTTC. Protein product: CASSQYREETQYF.

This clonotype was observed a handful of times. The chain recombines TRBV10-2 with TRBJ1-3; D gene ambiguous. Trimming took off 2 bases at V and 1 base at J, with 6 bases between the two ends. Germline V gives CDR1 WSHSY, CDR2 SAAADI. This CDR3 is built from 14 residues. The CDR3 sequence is CASSEPGSGNTIYF. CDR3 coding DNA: TGCGCCAGCAGTGAGCCGGGGTCTGGAAACACCATATATTTT.

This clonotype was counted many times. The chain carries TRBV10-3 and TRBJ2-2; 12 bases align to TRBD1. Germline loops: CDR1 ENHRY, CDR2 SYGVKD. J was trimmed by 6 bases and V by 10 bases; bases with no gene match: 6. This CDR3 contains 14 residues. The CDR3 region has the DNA TGTGCCACTGGGACAGGGGGCATCGCCGGGGAGCTGTTTTTT. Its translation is CATGTGGIAGELFF.

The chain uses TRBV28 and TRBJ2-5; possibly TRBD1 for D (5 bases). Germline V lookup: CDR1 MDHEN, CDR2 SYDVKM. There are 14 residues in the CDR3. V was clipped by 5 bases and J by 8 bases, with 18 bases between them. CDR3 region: CASSPPDIPFTQYF. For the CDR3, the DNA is TGTGCCAGCAGTCCTCCGGACATTCCATTCACCCAGTACTTC.

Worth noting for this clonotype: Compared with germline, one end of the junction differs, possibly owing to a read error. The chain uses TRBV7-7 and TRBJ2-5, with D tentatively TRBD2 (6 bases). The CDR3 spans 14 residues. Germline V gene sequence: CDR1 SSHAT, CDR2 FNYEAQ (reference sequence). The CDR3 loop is CASSSSGGKETQYF. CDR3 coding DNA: TGTGCTAGCAGCTCGAGCGGAGGGAAAGAGACCCAGTACTTC.

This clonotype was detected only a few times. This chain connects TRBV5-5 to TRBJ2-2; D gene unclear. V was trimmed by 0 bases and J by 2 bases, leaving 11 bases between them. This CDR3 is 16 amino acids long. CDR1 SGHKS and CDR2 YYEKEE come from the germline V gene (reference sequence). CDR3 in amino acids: CASSLARQANTGELFF. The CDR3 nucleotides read TGTGCCAGCAGCTTGGCTAGGCAGGCTAACACCGGGGAGCTGTTTTTT. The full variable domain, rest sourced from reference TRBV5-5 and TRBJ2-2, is DAGVTQSPTHLIKTRGQQVTLRCSPISGHKSVSWYQQVLGQGPQFIFQYYEKEERGRGNFPDRFSARQFPNYSSELNVNALLLGDSALYLCASSLARQANTGELFFGEGSRLTVL.

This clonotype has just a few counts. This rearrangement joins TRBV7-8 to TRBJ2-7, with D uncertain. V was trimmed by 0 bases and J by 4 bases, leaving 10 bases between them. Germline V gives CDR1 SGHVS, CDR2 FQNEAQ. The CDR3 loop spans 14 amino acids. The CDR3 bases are TGTGCCAGCAGCTTAGCGGACCGTGGGTACGAGCAGTACGTC. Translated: CASSLADRGYEQYV.

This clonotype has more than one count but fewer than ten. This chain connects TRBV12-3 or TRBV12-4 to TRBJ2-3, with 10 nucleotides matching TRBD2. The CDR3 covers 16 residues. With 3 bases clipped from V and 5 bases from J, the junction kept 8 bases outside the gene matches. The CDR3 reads CASSLGFSGGIDTQYF. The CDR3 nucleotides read TGTGCCAGCAGTTTGGGATTTAGCGGGGGGATAGATACGCAGTATTTT.

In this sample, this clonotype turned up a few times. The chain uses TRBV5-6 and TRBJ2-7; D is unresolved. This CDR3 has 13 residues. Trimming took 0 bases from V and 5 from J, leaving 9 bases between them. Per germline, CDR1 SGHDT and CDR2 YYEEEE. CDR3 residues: CASSLVDRDEQYV. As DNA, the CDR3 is TGTGCCAGCAGCTTGGTCGATAGGGACGAGCAGTACGTC.

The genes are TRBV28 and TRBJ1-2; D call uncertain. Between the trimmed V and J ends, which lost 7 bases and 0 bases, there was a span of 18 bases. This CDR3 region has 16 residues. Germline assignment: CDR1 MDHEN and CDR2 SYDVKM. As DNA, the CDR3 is TGTGCCAGCACCCTCGGCGCGGGCAGAACTAACTATGGCTACACCTTC. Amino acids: CASTLGAGRTNYGYTF.

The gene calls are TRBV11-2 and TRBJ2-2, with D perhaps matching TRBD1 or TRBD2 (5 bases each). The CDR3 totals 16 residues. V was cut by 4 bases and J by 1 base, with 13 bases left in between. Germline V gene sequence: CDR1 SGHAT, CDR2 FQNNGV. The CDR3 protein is CASSYARGENTGELFF. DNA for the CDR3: TGTGCCAGCAGCTACGCCCGAGGGGAGAACACCGGGGAGCTGTTTTTT.

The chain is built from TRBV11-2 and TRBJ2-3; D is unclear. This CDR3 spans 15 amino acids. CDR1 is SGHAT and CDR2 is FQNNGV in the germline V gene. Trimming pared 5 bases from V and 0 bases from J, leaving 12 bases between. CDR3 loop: CASSPGVYSTDTQYF. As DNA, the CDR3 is TGTGCCAGCAGCCCTGGGGTTTATAGCACAGATACGCAGTATTTT.

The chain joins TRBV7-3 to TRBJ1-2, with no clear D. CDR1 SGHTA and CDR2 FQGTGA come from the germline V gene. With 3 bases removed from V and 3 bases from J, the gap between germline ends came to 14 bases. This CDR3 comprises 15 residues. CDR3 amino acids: CASSFEGETDYGYTF. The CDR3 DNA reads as TGTGCCAGCAGCTTCGAGGGAGAGACTGACTATGGCTACACCTTC.

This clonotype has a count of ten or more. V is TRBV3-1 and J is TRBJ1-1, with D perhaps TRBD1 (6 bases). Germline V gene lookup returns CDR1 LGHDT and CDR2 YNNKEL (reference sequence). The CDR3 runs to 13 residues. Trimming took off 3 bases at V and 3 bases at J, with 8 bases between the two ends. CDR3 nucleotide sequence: TGTGCCAGCAGCCAGGGGGCGGACACTGAAGCTTTCTTT. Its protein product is CASSQGADTEAFF.

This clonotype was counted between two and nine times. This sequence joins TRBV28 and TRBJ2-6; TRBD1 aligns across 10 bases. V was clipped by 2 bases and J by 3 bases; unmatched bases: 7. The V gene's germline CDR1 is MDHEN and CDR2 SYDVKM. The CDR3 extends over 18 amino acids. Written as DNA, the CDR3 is TGTGCCAGCAGTTTAATCGGACAGGGGGGGTATGGGGCCAACGTCCTGACTTTC. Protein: CASSLIGQGGYGANVLTF.

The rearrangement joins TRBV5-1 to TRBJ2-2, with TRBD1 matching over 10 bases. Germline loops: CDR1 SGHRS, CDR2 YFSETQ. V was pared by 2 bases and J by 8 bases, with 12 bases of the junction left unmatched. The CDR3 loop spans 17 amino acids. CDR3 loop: CASSLFLSTGGEGELFF. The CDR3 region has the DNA TGCGCCAGCAGCTTATTTTTATCGACAGGGGGCGAGGGGGAGCTGTTTTTT. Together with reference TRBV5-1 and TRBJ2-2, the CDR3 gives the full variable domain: KAGVTQTPRYLIKTRGQQVTLSCSPISGHRSVSWYQQTPGQGLQFLFEYFSETQRNKGNFPGRFSGRQFSNSRSEMNVSTLELGDSALYLCASSLFLSTGGEGELFFGEGSRLTVL.

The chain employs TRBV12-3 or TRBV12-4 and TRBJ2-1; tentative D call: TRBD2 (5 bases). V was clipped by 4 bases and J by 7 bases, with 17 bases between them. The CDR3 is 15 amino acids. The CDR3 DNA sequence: TGTGCCAGCAGTTCCTGGGGTGGGGAGAGAAATGAGCAGTTCTTC. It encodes CASSSWGGERNEQFF.